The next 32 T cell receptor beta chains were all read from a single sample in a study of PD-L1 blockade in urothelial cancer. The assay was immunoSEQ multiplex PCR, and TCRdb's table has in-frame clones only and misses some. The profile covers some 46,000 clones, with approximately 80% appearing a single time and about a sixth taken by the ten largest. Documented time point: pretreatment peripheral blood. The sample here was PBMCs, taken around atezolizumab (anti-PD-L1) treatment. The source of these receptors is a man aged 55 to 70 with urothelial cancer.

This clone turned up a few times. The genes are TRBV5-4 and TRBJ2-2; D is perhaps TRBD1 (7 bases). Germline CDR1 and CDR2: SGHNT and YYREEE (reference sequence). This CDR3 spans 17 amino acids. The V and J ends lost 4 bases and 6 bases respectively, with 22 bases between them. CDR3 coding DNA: TGTGCCAGCAGCGAAACAAGCCGACAGGGAGGCCCCGGGGAGCTGTTTTTT. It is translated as CASSETSRQGGPGELFF.

CDR3 in amino acids: CASSASGGAVQPQHF. As DNA, the CDR3 is TGTGCCTCCTCTGCCTCAGGGGGCGCGGTTCAGCCCCAGCATTTT. The rearrangement links TRBV6-1 to TRBJ1-5; 8 bases match TRBD1. V dropped 11 bases and J dropped 6; count of bases not matched to a gene: 15. The CDR3 has 15 amino acids. Germline V gene sequence: CDR1 MNHNS, CDR2 SASEGT.

CDR3 protein: CASSIPGLAGFTGELFF. DNA for the CDR3: TGTGCCAGTAGTATTCCGGGACTAGCGGGATTCACCGGGGAGCTGTTTTTT. The chain links TRBV19 to TRBJ2-2, with 13 bases lining up with TRBD2. The V gene's germline CDR1 is LNHDA and CDR2 SQIVND (reference sequence). This CDR3 is 17 amino acids long. The ends lost 3 bases at V and 4 bases at J; junction bases unmatched: 5.

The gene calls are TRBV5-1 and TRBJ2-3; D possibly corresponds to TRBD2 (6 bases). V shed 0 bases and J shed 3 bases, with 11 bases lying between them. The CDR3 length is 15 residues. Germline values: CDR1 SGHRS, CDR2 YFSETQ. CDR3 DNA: TGCGCCAGCAGCTTGGGGCGGGGCGGAACAGATACGCAGTATTTT. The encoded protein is CASSLGRGGTDTQYF.

CDR3 DNA sequence: TGTGCCAGCTCATCAGACAGGGTAGCGTTCAATGAGCAGTTCTTC. It yields the protein CASSSDRVAFNEQFF. V and J are TRBV18 and TRBJ2-1, with 7 bases aligning to TRBD1. This CDR3 spans 15 amino acids. V shed 5 bases and J 6 bases; nucleotides not matched to a gene: 10. Germline V gives CDR1 KGHSH, CDR2 LQKENI.

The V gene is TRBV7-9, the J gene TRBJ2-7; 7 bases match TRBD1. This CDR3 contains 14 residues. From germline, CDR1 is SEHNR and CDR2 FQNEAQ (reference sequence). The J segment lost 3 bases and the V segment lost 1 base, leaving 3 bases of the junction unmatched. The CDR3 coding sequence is TGTGCCAGCAGCTTAGGGGGACAGAACTACGAGCAGTACTTC. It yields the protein CASSLGGQNYEQYF.

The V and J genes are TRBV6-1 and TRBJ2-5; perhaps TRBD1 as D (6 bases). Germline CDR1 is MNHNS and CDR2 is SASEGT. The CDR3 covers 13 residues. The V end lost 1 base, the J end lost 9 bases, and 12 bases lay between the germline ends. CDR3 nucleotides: TGTGCCAGCAGTGAAGGGGCAACAGGGTCCCAGTACTTC. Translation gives CASSEGATGSQYF.

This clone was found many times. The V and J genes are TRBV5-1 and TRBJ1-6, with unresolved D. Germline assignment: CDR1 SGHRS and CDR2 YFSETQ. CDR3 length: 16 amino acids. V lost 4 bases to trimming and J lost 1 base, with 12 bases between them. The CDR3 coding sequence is TGCGCCAGCAGCATGGGTATCGAGTCCTATAATTCACCCCTCCACTTT. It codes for CASSMGIESYNSPLHF. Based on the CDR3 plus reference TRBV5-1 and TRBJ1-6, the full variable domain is KAGVTQTPRYLIKTRGQQVTLSCSPISGHRSVSWYQQTPGQGLQFLFEYFSETQRNKGNFPGRFSGRQFSNSRSEMNVSTLELGDSALYLCASSMGIESYNSPLHFGNGTRLTVT.

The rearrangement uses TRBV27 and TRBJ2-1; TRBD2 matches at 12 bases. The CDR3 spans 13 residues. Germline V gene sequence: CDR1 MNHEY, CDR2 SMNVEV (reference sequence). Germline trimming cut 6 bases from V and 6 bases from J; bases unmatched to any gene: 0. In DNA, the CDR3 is TGTGCCAGCAGGACTAGCGGGAGCAATGAGCAGTTCTTC. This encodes CASRTSGSNEQFF.

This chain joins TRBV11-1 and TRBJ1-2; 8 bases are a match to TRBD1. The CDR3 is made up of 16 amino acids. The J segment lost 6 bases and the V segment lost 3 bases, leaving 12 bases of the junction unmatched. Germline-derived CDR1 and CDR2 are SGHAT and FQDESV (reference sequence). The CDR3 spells CASSFGQTGAQDGYTF. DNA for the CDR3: TGTGCCAGCAGCTTTGGTCAGACAGGGGCGCAGGATGGCTACACCTTC.

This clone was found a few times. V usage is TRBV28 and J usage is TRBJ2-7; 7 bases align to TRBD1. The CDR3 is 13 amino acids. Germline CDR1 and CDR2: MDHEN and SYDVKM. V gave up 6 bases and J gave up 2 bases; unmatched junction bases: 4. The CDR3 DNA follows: TGTGCCAGCAGCCCCAGGGGGACCTACGAGCAGTACTTC. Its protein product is CASSPRGTYEQYF.

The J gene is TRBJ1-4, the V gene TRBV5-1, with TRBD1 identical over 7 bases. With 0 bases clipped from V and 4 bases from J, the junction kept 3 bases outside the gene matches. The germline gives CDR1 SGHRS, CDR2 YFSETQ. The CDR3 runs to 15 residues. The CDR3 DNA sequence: TGCGCCAGCAGCTTGGAAGGGACAGTTAATGAAAAACTGTTTTTT. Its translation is CASSLEGTVNEKLFF.

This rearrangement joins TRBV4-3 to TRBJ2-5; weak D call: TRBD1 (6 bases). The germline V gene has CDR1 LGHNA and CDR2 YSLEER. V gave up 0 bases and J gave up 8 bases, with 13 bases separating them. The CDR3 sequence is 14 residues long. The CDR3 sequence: CASSQEARGNTQYF. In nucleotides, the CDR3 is TGCGCCAGCAGCCAAGAAGCCAGGGGAAATACCCAGTACTTC.

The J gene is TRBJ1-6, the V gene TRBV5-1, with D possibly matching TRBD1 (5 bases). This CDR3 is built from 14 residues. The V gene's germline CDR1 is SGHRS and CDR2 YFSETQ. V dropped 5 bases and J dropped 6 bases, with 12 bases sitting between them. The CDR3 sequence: CASRIGDSNSPLHF. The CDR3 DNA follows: TGCGCCAGCAGAATAGGAGACAGTAATTCACCCCTCCACTTT.

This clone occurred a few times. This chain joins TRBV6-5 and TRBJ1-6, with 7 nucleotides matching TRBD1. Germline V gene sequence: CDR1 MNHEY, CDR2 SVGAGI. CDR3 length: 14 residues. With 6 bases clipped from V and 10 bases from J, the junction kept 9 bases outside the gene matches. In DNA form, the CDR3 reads TGTGCCAGCAGCCCTGACAGGGCGGGGTCACCCCTCCACTTT. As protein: CASSPDRAGSPLHF.

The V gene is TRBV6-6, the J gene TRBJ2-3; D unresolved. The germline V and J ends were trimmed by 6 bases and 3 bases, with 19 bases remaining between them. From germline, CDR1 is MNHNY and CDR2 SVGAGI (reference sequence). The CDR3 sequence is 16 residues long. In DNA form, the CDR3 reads TGTGCCAGCAGACTACAAATGGCACATACTACAGATACGCAGTATTTT. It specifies CASRLQMAHTTDTQYF.

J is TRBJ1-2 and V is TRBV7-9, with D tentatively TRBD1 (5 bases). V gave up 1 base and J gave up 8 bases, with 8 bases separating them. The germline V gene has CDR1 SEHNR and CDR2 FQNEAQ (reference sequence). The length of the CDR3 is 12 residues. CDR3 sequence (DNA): TGTGCCAGCAGCTTAGTGCGGGACGGCTACACCTTC. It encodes CASSLVRDGYTF.

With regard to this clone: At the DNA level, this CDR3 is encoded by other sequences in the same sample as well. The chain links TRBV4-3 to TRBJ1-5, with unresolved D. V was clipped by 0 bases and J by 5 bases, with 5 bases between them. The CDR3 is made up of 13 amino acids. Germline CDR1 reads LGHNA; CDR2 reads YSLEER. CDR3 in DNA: TGCGCCAGCAGCCAAGAACGCGATCAGCCCCAGCATTTT. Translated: CASSQERDQPQHF.

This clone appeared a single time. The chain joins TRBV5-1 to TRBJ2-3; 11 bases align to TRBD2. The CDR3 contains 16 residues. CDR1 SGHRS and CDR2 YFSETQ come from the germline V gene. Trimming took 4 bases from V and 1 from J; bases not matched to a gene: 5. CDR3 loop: CASSDLAGGGTDTQYF. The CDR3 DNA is TGCGCCAGCAGCGATCTAGCGGGGGGAGGCACAGATACGCAGTATTTT.

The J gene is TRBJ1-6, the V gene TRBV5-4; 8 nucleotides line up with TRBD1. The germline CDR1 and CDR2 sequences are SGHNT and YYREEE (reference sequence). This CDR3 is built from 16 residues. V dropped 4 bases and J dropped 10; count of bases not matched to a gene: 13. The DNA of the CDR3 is TGTGCCAGCAGCCGGGACGGACAGGGCAATGGGTCACCCCTCCACTTT. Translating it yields CASSRDGQGNGSPLHF.

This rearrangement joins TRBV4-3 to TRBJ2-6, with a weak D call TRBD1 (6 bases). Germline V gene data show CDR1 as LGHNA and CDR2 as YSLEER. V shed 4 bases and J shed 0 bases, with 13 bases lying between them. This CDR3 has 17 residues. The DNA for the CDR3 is TGCGCCAGCAGCCGCGGAACAGGGACCTCTGGGGCCAACGTCCTGACTTTC. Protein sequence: CASSRGTGTSGANVLTF.

The CDR3, as DNA: TGCGCCAGCAGCTTGGCCGGGGCAGGGGTGTTAGATACGCAGTATTTT. Translated, it gives CASSLAGAGVLDTQYF. The rearrangement joins TRBV5-1 to TRBJ2-3, with D possibly matching TRBD1 (6 bases). Germline V gene sequence: CDR1 SGHRS, CDR2 YFSETQ. V was shortened by 0 bases and J by 5 bases, with 16 bases between the two germline ends. This CDR3 is 16 amino acids long.

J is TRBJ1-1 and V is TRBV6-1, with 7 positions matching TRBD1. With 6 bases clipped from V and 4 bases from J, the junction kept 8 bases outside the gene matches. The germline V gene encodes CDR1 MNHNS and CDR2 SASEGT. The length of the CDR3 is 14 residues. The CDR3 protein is CASSRDSWATEAFF. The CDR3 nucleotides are TGTGCCAGCAGCCGGGACAGTTGGGCCACTGAAGCTTTCTTT.

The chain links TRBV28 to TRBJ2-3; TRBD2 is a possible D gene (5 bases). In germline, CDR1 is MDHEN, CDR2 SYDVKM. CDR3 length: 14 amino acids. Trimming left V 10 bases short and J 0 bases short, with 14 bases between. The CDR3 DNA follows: TGTGCCACCCTCGGGGTCTCTAGCACAGATACGCAGTATTTT. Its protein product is CATLGVSSTDTQYF.

The CDR3, as DNA: TGTGCCAGCAGTTCCGCGGAGACCCCCAAGAGCACAGATACGCAGTATTTT. This sequence encodes CASSSAETPKSTDTQYF. The chain links TRBV27 to TRBJ2-3, with D unresolved. CDR3 size: 17 residues. The V end was cut by 4 bases, the J end by 0 bases, with 17 bases between. The V gene's germline CDR1 is MNHEY and CDR2 SMNVEV (reference sequence).

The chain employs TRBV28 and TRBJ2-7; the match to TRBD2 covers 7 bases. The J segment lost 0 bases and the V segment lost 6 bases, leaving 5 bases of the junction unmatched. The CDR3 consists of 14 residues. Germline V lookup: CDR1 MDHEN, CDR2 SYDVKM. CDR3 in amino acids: CASRLGGSSYEQYF. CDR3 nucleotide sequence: TGTGCCAGCAGGCTGGGAGGGTCCTCCTACGAGCAGTACTTC.

The CDR3 sequence: CASSMGQGAQNEQFF. The CDR3 DNA is TGTGCCAGTAGTATGGGACAGGGGGCGCAAAATGAGCAGTTCTTC. The chain has TRBV19 and TRBJ2-1; 12 bases agree with TRBD1. With 3 bases clipped from V and 7 bases from J, the junction kept 4 bases outside the gene matches. The germline V gene encodes CDR1 LNHDA and CDR2 SQIVND (reference sequence). The CDR3 runs to 15 residues.

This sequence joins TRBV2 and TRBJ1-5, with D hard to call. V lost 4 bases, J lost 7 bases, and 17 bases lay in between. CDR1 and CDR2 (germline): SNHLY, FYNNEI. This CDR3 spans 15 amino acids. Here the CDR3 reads CASSADTYIVQPQHF. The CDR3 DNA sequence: TGTGCCAGCAGTGCTGACACTTACATCGTGCAGCCCCAGCATTTT.

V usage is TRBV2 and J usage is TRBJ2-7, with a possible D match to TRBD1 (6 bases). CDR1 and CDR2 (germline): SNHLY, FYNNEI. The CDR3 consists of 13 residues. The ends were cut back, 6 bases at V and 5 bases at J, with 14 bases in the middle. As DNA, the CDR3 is TGTGCCAGCAGGGACCACAGGGCCCACGAGCAGTACTTC. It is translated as CASRDHRAHEQYF.

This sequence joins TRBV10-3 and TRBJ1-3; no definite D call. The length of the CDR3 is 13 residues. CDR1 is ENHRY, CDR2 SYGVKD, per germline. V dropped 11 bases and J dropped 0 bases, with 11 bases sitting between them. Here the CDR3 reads CASGLNSGNTIYF. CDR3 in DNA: TGTGCCTCCGGACTGAACTCTGGAAACACCATATATTTT.

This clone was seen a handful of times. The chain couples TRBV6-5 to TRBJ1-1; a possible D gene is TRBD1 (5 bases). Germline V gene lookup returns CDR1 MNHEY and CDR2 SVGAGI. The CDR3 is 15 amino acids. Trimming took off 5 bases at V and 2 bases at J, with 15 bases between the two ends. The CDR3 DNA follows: TGTGCCAGCAGTACCTACCTTACAGGAAACACTGAAGCTTTCTTT. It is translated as CASSTYLTGNTEAFF.

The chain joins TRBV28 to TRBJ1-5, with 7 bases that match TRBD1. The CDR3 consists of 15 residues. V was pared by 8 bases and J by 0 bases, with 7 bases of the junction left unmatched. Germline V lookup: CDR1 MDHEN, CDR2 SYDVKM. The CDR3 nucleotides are TGTGCCAGCGGATCCGGGACAGATAGCAATCAGCCCCAGCATTTT. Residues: CASGSGTDSNQPQHF.